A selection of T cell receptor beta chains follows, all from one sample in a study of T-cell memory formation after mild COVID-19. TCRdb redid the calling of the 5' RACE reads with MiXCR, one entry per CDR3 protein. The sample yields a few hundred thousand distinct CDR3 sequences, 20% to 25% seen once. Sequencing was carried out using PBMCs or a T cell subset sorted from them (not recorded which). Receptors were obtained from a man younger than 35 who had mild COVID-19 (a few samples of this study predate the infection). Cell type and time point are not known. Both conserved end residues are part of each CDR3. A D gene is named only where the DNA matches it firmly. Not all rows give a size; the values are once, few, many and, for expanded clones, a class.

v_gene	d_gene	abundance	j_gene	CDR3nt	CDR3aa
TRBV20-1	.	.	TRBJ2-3	TGCAGTGCTAGACAGGGAAGCACAGATACGCAGTATTTT	CSARQGSTDTQYF
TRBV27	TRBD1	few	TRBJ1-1	TGTGCCAGCAGTCTTGGACCAGGGACAGCCAACACTGAAGCTTTCTTT	CASSLGPGTANTEAFF
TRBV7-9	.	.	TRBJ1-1	TGTGCCAGCAGCTTAGGAGGTCTGAACATGAACACTGAAGCTTTCTTT	CASSLGGLNMNTEAFF
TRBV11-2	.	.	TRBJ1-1	TGTGCCAGCAGCCCACTCGTTCGGGGGGCTGAGGAAGCTTTCTTT	CASSPLVRGAEEAFF
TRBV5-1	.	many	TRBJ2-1	TGCGCCAGCAGCTTGGAAGTGGGGGTGGCCTACAATGAGCAGTTCTTC	CASSLEVGVAYNEQFF
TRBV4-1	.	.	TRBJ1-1	TGCGCCAGCAGCCAAGCGGTGGGGTTCACTGAAGCTTTCTTT	CASSQAVGFTEAFF
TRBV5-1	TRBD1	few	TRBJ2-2	TGCGCCAGCAGCAGGGGACAGACCACCGGGGAGCTGTTTTTT	CASSRGQTTGELFF
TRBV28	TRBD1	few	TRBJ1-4	TGTGCCAGCGCCTCTGGGGCAGGGGGGAGGGAAAAACTGTTTTTT	CASASGAGGREKLFF
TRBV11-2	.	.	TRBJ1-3	TGTGCCAGCAGCCTCCGGGCCCGGGCCACCATATATTTT	CASSLRARATIYF
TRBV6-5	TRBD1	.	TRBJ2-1	TGTGCCAGCAGTTCGAACCGGGACAGGGGGTTGAATGAGCAGTTCTTC	CASSSNRDRGLNEQFF
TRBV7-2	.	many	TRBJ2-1	TGTGCCAGCAGCTTATATAGGGGGGCTACCACTGGGAATGAGCAGTTCTTC	CASSLYRGATTGNEQFF
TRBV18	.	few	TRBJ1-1	TGTGCCAGCTCACCACCACACAGCCGGAATGAAGCTTTCTTT	CASSPPHSRNEAFF
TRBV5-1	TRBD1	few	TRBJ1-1	TGCGCCAGCAGGGGTTCAGTCCGGGACAGGGCTGAAGCTTTCTTT	CASRGSVRDRAEAFF
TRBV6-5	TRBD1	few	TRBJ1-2	TGTGCCAGCAAGGGAGGGGGCTGGGACTATGGCTACACCTTC	CASKGGGWDYGYTF
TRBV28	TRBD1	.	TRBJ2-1	TGTGCCAGCAGTTTCTGGAGGGGACAGGGGCAGGCTGAGCAGTTCTTC	CASSFWRGQGQAEQFF
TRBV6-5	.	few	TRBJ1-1	TGTGCCAGCAGTACCCGCCGGGGGGTCACTGAAGCTTTCTTT	CASSTRRGVTEAFF
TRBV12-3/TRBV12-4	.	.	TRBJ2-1	TGTGCCAGCAGTCGGGATTTCTACAATGAGCAGTTCTTC	CASSRDFYNEQFF
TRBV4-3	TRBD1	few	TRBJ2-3	TGCGCCAGCAGCCCCCTTGAAGGGGGCGATACGCAGTATTTT	CASSPLEGGDTQYF
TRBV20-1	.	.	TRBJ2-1	TGCAGTGCTAGATGGGATGAGCAGTTCTTC	CSARWDEQFF
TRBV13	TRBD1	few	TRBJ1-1	TGTGCCAGCAGCTCCTGGACAGGTCGCGCTGAAGCTTTCTTT	CASSSWTGRAEAFF